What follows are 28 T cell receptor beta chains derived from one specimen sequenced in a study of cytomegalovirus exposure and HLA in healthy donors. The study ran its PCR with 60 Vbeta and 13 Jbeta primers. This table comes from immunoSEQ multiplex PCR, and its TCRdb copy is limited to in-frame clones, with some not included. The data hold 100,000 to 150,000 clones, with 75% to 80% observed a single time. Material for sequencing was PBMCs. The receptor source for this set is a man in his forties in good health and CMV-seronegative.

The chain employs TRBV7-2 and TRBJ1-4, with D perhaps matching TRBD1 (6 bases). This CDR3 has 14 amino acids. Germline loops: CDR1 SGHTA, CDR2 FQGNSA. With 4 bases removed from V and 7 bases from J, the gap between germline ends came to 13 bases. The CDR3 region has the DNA TGTGCCAGCAGCTCGTACAGGGTCGGTGAAAAACTGTTTTTT. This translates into CASSSYRVGEKLFF.

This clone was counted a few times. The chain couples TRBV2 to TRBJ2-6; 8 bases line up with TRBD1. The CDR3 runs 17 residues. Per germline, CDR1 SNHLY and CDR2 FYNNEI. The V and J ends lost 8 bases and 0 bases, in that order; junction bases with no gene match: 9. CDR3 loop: CASVGQGVFSGANVLTF. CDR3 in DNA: TGTGCCAGCGTCGGACAGGGTGTCTTCTCTGGGGCCAACGTCCTGACTTTC.

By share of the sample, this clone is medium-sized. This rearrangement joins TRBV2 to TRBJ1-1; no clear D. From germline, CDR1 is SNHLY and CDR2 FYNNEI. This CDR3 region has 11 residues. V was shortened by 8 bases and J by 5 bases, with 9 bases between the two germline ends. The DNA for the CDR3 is TGTGCCAGCGGGGAGCGGACTGAAGCTTTCTTT. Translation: CASGERTEAFF.

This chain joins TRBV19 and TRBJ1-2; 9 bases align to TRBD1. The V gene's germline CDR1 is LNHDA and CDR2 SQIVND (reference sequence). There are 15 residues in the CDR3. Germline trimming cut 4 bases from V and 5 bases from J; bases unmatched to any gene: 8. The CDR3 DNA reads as TGTGCCAGTAGTACGCCGGACAGGGGTGGATATGGCTACACCTTC. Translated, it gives CASSTPDRGGYGYTF. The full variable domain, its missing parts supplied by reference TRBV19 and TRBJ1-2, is DGGITQSPKYLFRKEGQNVTLSCEQNLNHDAMYWYRQDPGQGLRLIYYSQIVNDFQKGDIAEGYSVSREKKESFPLTVTSAQKNPTAFYLCASSTPDRGGYGYTFGSGTRLTVV.

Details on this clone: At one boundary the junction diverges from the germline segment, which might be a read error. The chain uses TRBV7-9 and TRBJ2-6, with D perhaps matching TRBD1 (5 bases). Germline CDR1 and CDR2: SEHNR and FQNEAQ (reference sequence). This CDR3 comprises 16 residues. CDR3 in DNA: TGTGCCAGCAGCATTATTAGGGGTTCTGGGGCCAACGGCCTGACTTTC. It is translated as CASSIIRGSGANGLTF.

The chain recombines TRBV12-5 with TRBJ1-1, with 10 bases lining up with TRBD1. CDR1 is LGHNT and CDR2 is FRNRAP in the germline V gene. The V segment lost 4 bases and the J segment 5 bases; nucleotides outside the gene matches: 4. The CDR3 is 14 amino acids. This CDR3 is CASGSGQGGTEAFF. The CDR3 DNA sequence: TGTGCTAGTGGTTCAGGACAGGGGGGGACTGAAGCTTTCTTT.

The CDR3 region is CASSLRQPTDTQYF. The CDR3 nucleotides read TGTGCCAGCAGCTTGAGGCAGCCCACAGATACGCAGTATTTT. The chain has TRBV11-2 and TRBJ2-3, with D unresolved. The CDR3 runs 14 residues. V lost 3 bases and J 2 bases, leaving 9 bases between the germline ends. CDR1 SGHAT and CDR2 FQNNGV come from the germline V gene. Full variable domain (missing parts from reference TRBV11-2 and TRBJ2-3): EAGVAQSPRYKIIEKRQSVAFWCNPISGHATLYWYQQILGQGPKLLIQFQNNGVVDDSQLPKDRFSAERLKGVDSTLKIQPAKLEDSAVYLCASSLRQPTDTQYFGPGTRLTVL.

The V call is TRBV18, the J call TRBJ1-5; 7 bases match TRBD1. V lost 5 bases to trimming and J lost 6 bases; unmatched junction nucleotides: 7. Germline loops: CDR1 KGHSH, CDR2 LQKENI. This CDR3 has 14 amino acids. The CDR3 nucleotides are TGTGCCAGCTCATCCGGACAGGAGCGTCAGCCCCAGCATTTT. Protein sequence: CASSSGQERQPQHF. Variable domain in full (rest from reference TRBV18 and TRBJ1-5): NAGVMQNPRHLVRRRGQEARLRCSPMKGHSHVYWYRQLPEEGLKFMVYLQKENIIDESGMPKERFSAEFPKEGPSILRIQQVVRGDSAAYFCASSSGQERQPQHFGDGTRLSIL.

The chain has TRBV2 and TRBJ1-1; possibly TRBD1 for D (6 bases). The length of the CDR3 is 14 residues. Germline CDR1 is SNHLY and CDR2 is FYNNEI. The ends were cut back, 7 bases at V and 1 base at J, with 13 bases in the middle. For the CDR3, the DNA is TGTGCCAGCAAAAGGACAGTGACGAACACTGAAGCTTTCTTT. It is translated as CASKRTVTNTEAFF.

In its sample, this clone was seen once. CDR3 sequence: CASSYPGPGETQYF. The DNA for the CDR3 is TGTGCCAGCAGTTACCCAGGGCCCGGGGAGACCCAGTACTTC. This chain uses TRBV6-6 with TRBJ2-5, with D perhaps matching TRBD1 (5 bases). The germline CDR1 and CDR2 sequences are MNHNY and SVGAGI (reference sequence). The germline V and J ends were trimmed by 2 bases and 5 bases, with 12 bases remaining between them. The CDR3 runs to 14 residues.

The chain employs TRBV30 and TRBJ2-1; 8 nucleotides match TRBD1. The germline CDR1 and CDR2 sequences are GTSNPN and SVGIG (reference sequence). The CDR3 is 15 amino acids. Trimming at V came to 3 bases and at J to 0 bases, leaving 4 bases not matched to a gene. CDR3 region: CAWRTTGGSYNEQFF. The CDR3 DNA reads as TGTGCCTGGAGAACAACAGGGGGCTCCTACAATGAGCAGTTCTTC.

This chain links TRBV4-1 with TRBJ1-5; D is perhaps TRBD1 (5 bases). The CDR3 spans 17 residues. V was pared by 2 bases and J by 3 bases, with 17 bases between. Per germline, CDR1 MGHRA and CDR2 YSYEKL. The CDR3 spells CASSQFPPGGTNQPQHF. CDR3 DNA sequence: TGCGCCAGCAGCCAATTCCCGCCCGGAGGGACCAATCAGCCCCAGCATTTT.

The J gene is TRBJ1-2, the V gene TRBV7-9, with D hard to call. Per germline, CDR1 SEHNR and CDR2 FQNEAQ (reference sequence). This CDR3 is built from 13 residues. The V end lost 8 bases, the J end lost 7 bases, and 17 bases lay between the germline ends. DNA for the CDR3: TGTGCCAGCGGCACCCTAGGCTGGTCTGGCTACACCTTC. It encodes CASGTLGWSGYTF.

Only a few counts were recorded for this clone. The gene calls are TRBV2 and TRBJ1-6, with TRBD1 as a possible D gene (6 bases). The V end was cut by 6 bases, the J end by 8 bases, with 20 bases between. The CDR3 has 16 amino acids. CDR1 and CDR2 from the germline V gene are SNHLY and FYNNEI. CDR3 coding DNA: TGTGCCAGCAGGACAGGCGGGCCCTTATTAGATTCACCCCTCCACTTT. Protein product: CASRTGGPLLDSPLHF.

The DNA for the CDR3 is TGTGCCAGCAGCGATGGACAGGGGGGGAACAATGAGCAGTTCTTC. It specifies CASSDGQGGNNEQFF. This chain connects TRBV7-9 to TRBJ2-1; TRBD1 matches 10 bases. V lost 5 bases, J lost 5 bases, and 6 bases stayed unmatched. The germline V gene encodes CDR1 SEHNR and CDR2 FQNEAQ (reference sequence). There are 15 residues in the CDR3. The variable domain in full, with the rest retrieved from reference TRBV7-9 and TRBJ2-1, is DTGVSQNPRHKITKRGQNVTFRCDPISEHNRLYWYRQTLGQGPEFLTYFQNEAQLEKSRLLSDRFSAERPKGSFSTLEIQRTEQGDSAMYLCASSDGQGGNNEQFFGPGTRLTVL.

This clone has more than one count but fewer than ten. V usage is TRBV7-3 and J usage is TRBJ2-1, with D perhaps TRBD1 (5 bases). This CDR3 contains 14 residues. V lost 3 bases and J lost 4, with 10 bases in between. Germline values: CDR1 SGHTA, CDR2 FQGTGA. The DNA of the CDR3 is TGTGCCAGCAGCTTTGGAACAGGTTACAATGAGCAGTTCTTC. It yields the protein CASSFGTGYNEQFF.

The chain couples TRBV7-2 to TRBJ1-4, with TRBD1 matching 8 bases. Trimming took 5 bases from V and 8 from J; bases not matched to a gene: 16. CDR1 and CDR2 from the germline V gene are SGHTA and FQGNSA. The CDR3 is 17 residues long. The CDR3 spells CASSHGGTGPVGEKLFF. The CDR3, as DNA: TGTGCCAGCAGCCATGGGGGGACAGGCCCAGTGGGGGAAAAACTGTTTTTT.

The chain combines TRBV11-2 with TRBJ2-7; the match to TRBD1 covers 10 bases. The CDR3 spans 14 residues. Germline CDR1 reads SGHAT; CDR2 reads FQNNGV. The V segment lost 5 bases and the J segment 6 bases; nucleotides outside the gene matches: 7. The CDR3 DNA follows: TGTGCCAGCAGCCCCGGGACAGGGGTGTTCGAGCAGTACTTC. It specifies CASSPGTGVFEQYF.

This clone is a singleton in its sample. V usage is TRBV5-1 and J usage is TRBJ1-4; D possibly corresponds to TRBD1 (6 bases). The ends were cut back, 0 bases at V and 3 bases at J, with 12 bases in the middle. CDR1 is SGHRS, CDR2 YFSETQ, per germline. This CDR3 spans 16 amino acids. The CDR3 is CASSLAKGVSNEKLFF. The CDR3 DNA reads TGCGCCAGCAGCTTGGCCAAGGGGGTCTCTAATGAAAAACTGTTTTTT.

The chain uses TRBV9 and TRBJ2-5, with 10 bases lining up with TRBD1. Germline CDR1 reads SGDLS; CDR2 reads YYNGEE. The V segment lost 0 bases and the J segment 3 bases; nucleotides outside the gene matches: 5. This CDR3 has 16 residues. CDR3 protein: CASSVEGQGGKETQYF. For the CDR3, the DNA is TGTGCCAGCAGCGTAGAAGGACAGGGGGGAAAAGAGACCCAGTACTTC.

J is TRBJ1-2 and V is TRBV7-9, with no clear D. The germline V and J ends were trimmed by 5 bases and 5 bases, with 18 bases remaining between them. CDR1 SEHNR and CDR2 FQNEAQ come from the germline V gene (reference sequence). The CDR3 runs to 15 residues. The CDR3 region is CASSPGLGRPYGYTF. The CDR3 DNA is TGTGCCAGCAGCCCTGGGTTGGGCAGGCCATATGGCTACACCTTC.

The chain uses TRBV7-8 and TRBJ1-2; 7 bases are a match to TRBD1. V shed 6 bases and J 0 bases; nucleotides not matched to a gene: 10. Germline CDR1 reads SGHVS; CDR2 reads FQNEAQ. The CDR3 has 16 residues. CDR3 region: CASRPMRQGANYGYTF. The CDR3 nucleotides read TGTGCCAGCAGACCCATGCGACAGGGCGCTAACTATGGCTACACCTTC.

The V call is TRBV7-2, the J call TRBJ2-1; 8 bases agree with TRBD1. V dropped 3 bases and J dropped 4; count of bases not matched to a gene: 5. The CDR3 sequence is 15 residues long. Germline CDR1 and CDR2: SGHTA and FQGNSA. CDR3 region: CASSLDRDGYNEQFF. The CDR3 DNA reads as TGTGCCAGCAGCTTGGACAGGGATGGATACAATGAGCAGTTCTTC.

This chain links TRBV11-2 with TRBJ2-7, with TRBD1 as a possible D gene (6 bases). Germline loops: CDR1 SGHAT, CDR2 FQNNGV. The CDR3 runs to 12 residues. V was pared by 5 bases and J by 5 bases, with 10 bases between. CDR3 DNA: TGTGCCAGCAGCCCCAACAGGGACGAGCAGTACTTC. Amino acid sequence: CASSPNRDEQYF.

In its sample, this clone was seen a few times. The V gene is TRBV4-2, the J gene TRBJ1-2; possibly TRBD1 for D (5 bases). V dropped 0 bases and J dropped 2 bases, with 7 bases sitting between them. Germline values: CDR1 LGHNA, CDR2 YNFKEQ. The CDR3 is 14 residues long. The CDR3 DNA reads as TGTGCCAGCAGCCAAGATTCAGGGAACTATGGCTACACCTTC. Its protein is CASSQDSGNYGYTF.

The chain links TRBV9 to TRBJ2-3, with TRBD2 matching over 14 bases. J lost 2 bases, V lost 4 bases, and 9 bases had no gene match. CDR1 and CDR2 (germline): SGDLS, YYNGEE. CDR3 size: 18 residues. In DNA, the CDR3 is TGTGCCAGCAGCCCCCAGGGACTAGCGGGGGACCTCACAGATACGCAGTATTTT. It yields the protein CASSPQGLAGDLTDTQYF.

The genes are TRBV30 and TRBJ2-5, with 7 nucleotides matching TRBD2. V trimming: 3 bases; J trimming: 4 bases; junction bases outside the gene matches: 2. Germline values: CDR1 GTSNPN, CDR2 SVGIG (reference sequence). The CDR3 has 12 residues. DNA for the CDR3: TGTGCCTGGAGCCCGGGGGGAGAGACCCAGTACTTC. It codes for CAWSPGGETQYF. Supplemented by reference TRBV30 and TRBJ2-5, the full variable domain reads SQTIHQWPATLVQPVGSPLSLECTVEGTSNPNLYWYRQAAGRGLQLLFYSVGIGQISSEVPQNLSASRPQDRQFILSSKKLLLSDSGFYLCAWSPGGETQYFGPGTRLLVL.

The CDR3 DNA is TGTGCCAGCAGTGAACGGGGCGGGGAGCTGTTTTTT. Translating it yields CASSERGGELFF. V gene TRBV25-1 combines with J gene TRBJ2-2; the D gene is possibly TRBD2 (5 bases). V lost 2 bases, J lost 7 bases, and 5 bases lay in between. Germline V gives CDR1 MGHDK, CDR2 SYGVNS. The CDR3 has 12 residues.